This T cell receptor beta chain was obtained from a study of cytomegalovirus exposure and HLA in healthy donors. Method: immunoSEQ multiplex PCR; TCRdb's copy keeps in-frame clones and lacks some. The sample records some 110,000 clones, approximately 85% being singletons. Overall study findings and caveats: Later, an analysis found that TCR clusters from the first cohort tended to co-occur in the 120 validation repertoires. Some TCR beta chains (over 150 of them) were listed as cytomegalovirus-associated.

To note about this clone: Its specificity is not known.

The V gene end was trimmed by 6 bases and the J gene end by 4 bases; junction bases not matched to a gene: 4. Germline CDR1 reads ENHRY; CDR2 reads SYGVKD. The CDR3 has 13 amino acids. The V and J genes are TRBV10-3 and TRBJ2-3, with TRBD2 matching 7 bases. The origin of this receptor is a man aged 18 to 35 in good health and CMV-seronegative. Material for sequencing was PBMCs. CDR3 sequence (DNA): TGTGCCATCAGGTCTAGCGGTCCAGATACGCAGTATTTT. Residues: CAIRSSGPDTQYF.